One sample yielded the 2 T cell receptor beta chains listed below, sequenced in a study of cytomegalovirus exposure and HLA in healthy donors. The PCR made use of 60 Vbeta and 13 Jbeta primers. Profiling relied on immunoSEQ multiplex PCR, and the TCRdb table lists in-frame clones only, not all of them. The sample includes around 140,000 clones, roughly 82% of them seen just once. Sequenced material: PBMCs. The origin of the receptors is a male donor in good health and CMV-seropositive.

The J gene is TRBJ2-1, the V gene TRBV4-2; D unclear. CDR1 LGHNA and CDR2 YNFKEQ come from the germline V gene. V lost 0 bases and J 15 bases, leaving 15 bases between the germline ends. The CDR3 is 13 amino acids. The CDR3 is CASSQDFKPPPFF. The CDR3 nucleotides read TGTGCCAGCAGCCAAGATTTCAAGCCCCCGCCGTTCTTC.

The V call is TRBV27, the J call TRBJ2-5, with 12 bases that match TRBD1. The V and J ends lost 0 bases and 3 bases, in that order; junction bases with no gene match: 8. This CDR3 contains 18 residues. The germline V gene has CDR1 MNHEY and CDR2 SMNVEV (reference sequence). CDR3 bases: TGTGCCAGCAGTTTATCGATCGGGGGACAGGGGGCCGAAGAGACCCAGTACTTC. Its translation: CASSLSIGGQGAEETQYF.